These 12 T cell receptor beta chains share one sample of origin, sequenced in a study of CD8+ T cells in alopecia areata. Following RNA extraction, reverse transcription yielded cDNA that acted as the sequencing template. Clones were sequenced by immunoSEQ multiplex PCR, and TCRdb holds only the in-frame ones, with some missing. The sample presents 290,000 or so clones, none singletons. A sort of pooled cutaneous lymph node cells used CD4, CD8alpha, NKG2D, NKG2ACE and other stains. Sequenced material: CD4+ T cells sorted from a lymph node. Receptors were obtained from a C3H/HeJ mouse with alopecia areata. The mice in this strain carry MHC haplotype H2-k.

A word on this clone: Gene names are the mouse ones. CDR3 region: CASSLQGLDTGQLYF. Partial CDR3 DNA: TGTGCCAGCAGCCTACAGGGGTTGGACACCGGG. This chain connects TRBV5 to TRBJ2-2; 7 bases map to TRBD1. The read is 4 residues too short to cover the CDR3 end, so that end is filled in from the germline J gene. CDR1 and CDR2 from the germline V gene are LGHNA and YNLKQL (reference sequence). V shed 4 bases, J shed 3 bases, and the junction held 5 bases outside the gene matches. The CDR3 sequence is 15 residues long.

On this clone itself: The gene names given are mouse names. Coverage ceases 4 residues before the CDR3 finishes, and the germline J gene fills in the end. The V call is TRBV29, the J call TRBJ2-1; 11 bases align to TRBD1. The CDR3 has 15 amino acids. Germline-derived CDR1 and CDR2 are MSHET and SYDVDS. Unmatched junction bases numbered 6, after V lost 5 bases and J lost 6 bases. CDR3 DNA, as far as it was read: TGTGCTAGCAGTGGGACAGGGGGGGCGGCTGCT. It yields the protein CASSGTGGAAA. The full CDR3 protein is CASSGTGGAAAEQFF.

This clone was found a few times. The genes and germline here are from mouse. The CDR3 goes on 4 residues after the read ends, and that part is filled in from the germline J gene. This same CDR3 is encoded by further DNA sequences in the sample. The V call is TRBV13-1, the J call TRBJ2-2; 9 nucleotides agree with TRBD1. Germline V gene lookup returns CDR1 NSHNY and CDR2 SYGAGN. V lost 2 bases to trimming and J lost 3 bases; unmatched junction nucleotides: 2. This CDR3 is built from 15 residues. CDR3 amino acids: CASSDRTGDTGQLYF. The sequenced part of the CDR3 DNA is TGTGCCAGCAGTGACCGGACAGGGGACACCGGG.

This clone has a handful of counts. Germline and genes: mouse. The CDR3 goes on 4 residues after the read ends, and that part is filled in from the germline J gene. This chain uses TRBV19 with TRBJ2-5; 10 nucleotides align to TRBD1. Germline CDR1 reads FNHDT; CDR2 reads SITEND (reference sequence). V lost 3 bases to trimming and J lost 1 base; unmatched junction nucleotides: 2. This CDR3 contains 15 residues. CDR3 DNA, as far as it was read: TGTGCCAGCAGTAAGGACAGGGGGGACCAAGAC. Protein: CASSKDRGDQD. The whole CDR3 sequence is CASSKDRGDQDTQYF.

In this sample, this clone turned up a few times. The germline and genes are mouse ones. With the read ending 4 residues before the CDR3 end, the germline J gene is used to fill in that end. The genes are TRBV12-1 and TRBJ2-5, with unresolved D. This CDR3 contains 14 residues. Germline CDR1 reads SGHSN; CDR2 reads HYEKVE. The CDR3 here is CASSLGLEKDTQYF. CDR3 DNA, as far as it was read: TGTGCCAGCTCTCTCGGCCTGGAGAAAGAC.

Regarding this clone: Gene names are mouse gene names. The read gets to within 4 residues of the CDR3 end, and the germline J gene fills in the rest. V and J are TRBV14 and TRBJ2-5; the match to TRBD2 covers 8 bases. Trimming removed 3 bases from V and 3 bases from J; junction bases left unmatched: 0. Per the germline V gene, CDR1 is SGHDT and CDR2 is FRDEAV. The CDR3 runs to 13 residues. The part of the CDR3 DNA that was read is TGTGCCAGCAGTTACTGGGGGCAAGAC. Translated, it gives CASSYWGQD. In full, the CDR3 reads CASSYWGQDTQYF.

In its sample, this clone was seen a few times. The listed genes are named as in mouse. The CDR3 is CASLDSSYEQYF. The CDR3 DNA, read in part, is TGTGCCAGCCTCGACAGCTCCTAT. V gene TRBV19 combines with J gene TRBJ2-7; maybe TRBD1 (5 bases). The observed sequence ends 4 residues before the CDR3 terminus, with the missing tail filled in from the germline J gene. The CDR3 has 12 amino acids. Trimming took 7 bases from V and 0 from J, leaving 8 bases between them. In germline, CDR1 is FNHDT, CDR2 SITEND (reference sequence).

This clone was detected a few times. Germline and genes here are mouse. The CDR3 goes on 4 residues after the read ends, and that part is filled in from the germline J gene. This sequence joins TRBV13-2 and TRBJ2-7; weak D call: TRBD1 (5 bases). The CDR3 covers 12 residues. In germline, CDR1 is NNHNN, CDR2 SYGAGS (reference sequence). Trimming removed 4 bases at V and 0 bases at J, with 5 bases between. The DNA read from the CDR3 is TGTGCCAGCGGTCAGGGCTCCTAT. This gives the protein CASGQGSY. The entire CDR3 reads CASGQGSYEQYF.

This clone was observed at least ten times. Gene and germline names: mouse. Read sequence stops 4 residues before the CDR3 end, and the germline J gene provides the missing end. The V and J genes are TRBV17 and TRBJ1-1; 9 bases match TRBD1. Looked up from germline, CDR1 is MNHDT and CDR2 is YYDKIL. V shed 3 bases, J shed 4 bases, and the junction held 3 bases outside the gene matches. This CDR3 is 14 amino acids long. CDR3 protein: CASSRRDRATEVFF. CDR3 DNA, as far as it was read: TGTGCTAGCAGTAGGCGGGACAGGGCCACA.

As for this clone: The germline and genes are mouse ones. The read halts 4 residues ahead of the CDR3 end, with the missing end drawn from the germline J gene. The J gene is TRBJ2-7, the V gene TRBV17, with D unresolved. The CDR3 runs to 15 residues. Germline assignment: CDR1 MNHDT and CDR2 YYDKIL. Trimming took off 0 bases at V and 0 bases at J, with 9 bases between the two ends. The CDR3 sequence: CASSRDKGFSYEQYF. The sequenced part of the CDR3 DNA is TGTGCTAGCAGTAGAGATAAAGGGTTCTCCTAT.

This clone was recorded a few times. The genes and germline here are from mouse. The sequence runs out 4 residues before the end of the CDR3; the remainder is reconstructed from the germline J gene. At the DNA level, this CDR3 is encoded by other sequences in the same sample as well. This chain joins TRBV19 and TRBJ1-2; tentatively, D is TRBD1 (6 bases). The CDR3 has 13 amino acids. Germline values: CDR1 FNHDT, CDR2 SITEND (reference sequence). V lost 2 bases to trimming and J lost 4 bases, with 9 bases between them. The covered CDR3 bases are TGTGCCAGCAGTATGGGGGGCGGCTCC. The encoded protein is CASSMGGGS. The full CDR3 protein is CASSMGGGSDYTF.

This clone occurred a few times. Mouse names are used for the genes. The read stops 4 residues short of the end of the CDR3; the missing end is completed from the germline J gene. This same CDR3 is encoded by further DNA sequences in the sample. The chain has TRBV13-1 and TRBJ2-2; D is uncertain. Per the germline V gene, CDR1 is NSHNY and CDR2 is SYGAGN. V dropped 3 bases and J dropped 2 bases, with 8 bases sitting between them. The CDR3 is 14 amino acids. The CDR3 here is CASSVRGNTGQLYF. The CDR3 bases that were read are TGTGCCAGCAGTGTCCGTGGGAACACCGGG.